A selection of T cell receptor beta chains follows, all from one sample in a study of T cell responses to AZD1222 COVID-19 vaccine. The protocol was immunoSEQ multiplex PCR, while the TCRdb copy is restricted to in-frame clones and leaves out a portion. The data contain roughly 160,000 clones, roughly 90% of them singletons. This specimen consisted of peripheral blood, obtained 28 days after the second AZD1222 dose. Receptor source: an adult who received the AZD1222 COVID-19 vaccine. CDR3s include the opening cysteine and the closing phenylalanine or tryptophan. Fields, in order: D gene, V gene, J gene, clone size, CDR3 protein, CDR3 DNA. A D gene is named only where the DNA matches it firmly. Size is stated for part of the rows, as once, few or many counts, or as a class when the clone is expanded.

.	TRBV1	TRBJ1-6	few	CTSSQDEGGNSPLHF	TGCACCAGCAGCCAAGATGAGGGGGGCAATTCACCCCTCCACTTT
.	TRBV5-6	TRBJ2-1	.	CASSQIVGGQFF	TGTGCCAGCAGCCAAATTGTGGGCGGGCAGTTCTTC
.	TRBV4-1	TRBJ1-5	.	CASSPLWGSNQPQHF	TGCGCCAGCAGCCCCCTGTGGGGTAGCAATCAGCCCCAGCATTTT
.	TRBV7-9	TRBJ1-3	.	CAGNRDAFAGTIYF	TGTGCCGGAAACCGAGACGCATTCGCAGGGACCATATATTTT
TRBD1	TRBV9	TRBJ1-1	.	CASSVGDSLYTEAFF	TGTGCCAGCAGCGTAGGGGACAGCCTATACACTGAAGCTTTCTTT
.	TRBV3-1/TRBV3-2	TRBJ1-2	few	CASSPSFINYGYTF	TGTGCCAGCAGCCCCTCCTTTATTAACTATGGCTACACCTTC
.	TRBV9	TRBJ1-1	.	CASRGTGRTEAFF	TGTGCCAGCAGGGGCACAGGGCGCACTGAAGCTTTCTTT
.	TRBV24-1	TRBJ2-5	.	CATSNHRGGHMQGCPKQETQYF	TGTGCCACCAGTAACCACAGGGGGGGACACATGCAGGGTTGCCCGAAACAAGAGACCCAGTACTTC
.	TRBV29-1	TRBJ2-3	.	CSVKGRSTDTQYF	TGCAGCGTTAAAGGTCGTAGCACAGATACGCAGTATTTT
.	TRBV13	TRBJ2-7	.	CASSLEGSYEQYF	TGTGCCAGCAGCTTAGAAGGGTCCTACGAGCAGTACTTC
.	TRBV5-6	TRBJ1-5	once	CASARGGNQPQHF	TGTGCCAGCGCCCGCGGGGGGAATCAGCCCCAGCATTTT
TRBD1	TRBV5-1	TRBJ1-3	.	CASSPRDSLAGNTIYF	TGCGCCAGCAGCCCAAGGGACAGCCTGGCTGGAAACACCATATATTTT
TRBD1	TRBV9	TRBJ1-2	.	CASSGQGSAGSGYTF	TGTGCCAGCAGCGGACAGGGGTCGGCAGGAAGCGGCTACACCTTC